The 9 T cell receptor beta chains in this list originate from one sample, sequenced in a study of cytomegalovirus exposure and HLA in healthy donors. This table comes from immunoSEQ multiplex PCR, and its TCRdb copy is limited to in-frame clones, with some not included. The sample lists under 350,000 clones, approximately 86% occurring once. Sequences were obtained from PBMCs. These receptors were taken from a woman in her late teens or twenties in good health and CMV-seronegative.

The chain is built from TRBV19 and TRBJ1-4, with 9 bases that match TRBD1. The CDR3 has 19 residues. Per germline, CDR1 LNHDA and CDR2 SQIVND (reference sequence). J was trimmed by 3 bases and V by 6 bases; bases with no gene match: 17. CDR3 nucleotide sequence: TGTGCCAGTAGGCCCGGGACAGGGATTCGTATGTCAGCTAATGAAAAACTGTTTTTT. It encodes CASRPGTGIRMSANEKLFF.

The CDR3 DNA follows: TGTGCCAGCAGTTACGGAGCGGGGTACCGGGAGACCCAGTACTTC. Encoded protein: CASSYGAGYRETQYF. The V call is TRBV6-6, the J call TRBJ2-5; 7 bases are a match to TRBD2. CDR1 is MNHNY and CDR2 is SVGAGI in the germline V gene (reference sequence). The V segment lost 2 bases and the J segment 5 bases; nucleotides outside the gene matches: 8. The CDR3 consists of 15 residues.

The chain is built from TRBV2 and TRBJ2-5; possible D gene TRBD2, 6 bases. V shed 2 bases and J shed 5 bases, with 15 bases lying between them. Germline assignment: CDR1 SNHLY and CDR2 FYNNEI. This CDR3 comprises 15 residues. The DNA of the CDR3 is TGTGCCAGCAGTGAACGGGACTTCCATTGGGAGACCCAGTACTTC. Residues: CASSERDFHWETQYF. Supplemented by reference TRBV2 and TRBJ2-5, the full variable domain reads EPEVTQTPSHQVTQMGQEVILRCVPISNHLYFYWYRQILGQKVEFLVSFYNNEISEKSEIFDDQFSVERPDGSNFTLKIRSTKLEDSAMYFCASSERDFHWETQYFGPGTRLLVL.

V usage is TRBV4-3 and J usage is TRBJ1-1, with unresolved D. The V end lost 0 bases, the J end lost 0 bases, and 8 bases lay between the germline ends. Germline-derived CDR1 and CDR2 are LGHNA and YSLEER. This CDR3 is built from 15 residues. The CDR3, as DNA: TGCGCCAGCAGCCAAGATGGCCATATGAACACTGAAGCTTTCTTT. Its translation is CASSQDGHMNTEAFF.

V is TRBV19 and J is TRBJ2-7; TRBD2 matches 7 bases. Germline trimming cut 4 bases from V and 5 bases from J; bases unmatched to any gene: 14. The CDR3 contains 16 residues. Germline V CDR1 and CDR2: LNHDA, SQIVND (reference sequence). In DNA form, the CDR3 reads TGTGCCAGTAGTAAATATAGCGGGTTGAGTGTGGACGAGCAGTACTTC. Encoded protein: CASSKYSGLSVDEQYF. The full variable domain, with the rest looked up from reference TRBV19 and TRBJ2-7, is DGGITQSPKYLFRKEGQNVTLSCEQNLNHDAMYWYRQDPGQGLRLIYYSQIVNDFQKGDIAEGYSVSREKKESFPLTVTSAQKNPTAFYLCASSKYSGLSVDEQYFGPGTRLTVT.

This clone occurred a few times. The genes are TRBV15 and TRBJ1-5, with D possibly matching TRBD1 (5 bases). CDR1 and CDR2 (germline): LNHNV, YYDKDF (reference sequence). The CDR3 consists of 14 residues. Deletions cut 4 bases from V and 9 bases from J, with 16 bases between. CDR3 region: CATSIDRSHRPQHF. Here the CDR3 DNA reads TGTGCCACCAGCATCGACAGATCGCATCGGCCCCAGCATTTT. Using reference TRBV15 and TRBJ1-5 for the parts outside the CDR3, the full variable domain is DAMVIQNPRYQVTQFGKPVTLSCSQTLNHNVMYWYQQKSSQAPKLLFHYYDKDFNNEADTPDNFQSRRPNTSFCFLDIRSPGLGDTAMYLCATSIDRSHRPQHFGDGTRLSIL.

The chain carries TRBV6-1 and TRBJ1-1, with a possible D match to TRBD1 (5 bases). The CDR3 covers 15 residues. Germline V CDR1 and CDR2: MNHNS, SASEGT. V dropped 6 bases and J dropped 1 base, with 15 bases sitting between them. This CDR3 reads CASRVHGGENTEAFF. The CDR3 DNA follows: TGTGCCAGCAGAGTTCACGGGGGAGAGAACACTGAAGCTTTCTTT.

The CDR3 sequence is CASSKGLARNTGELFF. The DNA for the CDR3 is TGTGCCAGTAGTAAGGGACTAGCGCGAAACACCGGGGAGCTGTTTTTT. The rearrangement joins TRBV19 to TRBJ2-2; 10 bases fit TRBD2. Germline CDR1 reads LNHDA; CDR2 reads SQIVND (reference sequence). The CDR3 is 16 amino acids. V was clipped by 4 bases and J by 2 bases; unmatched bases: 4.

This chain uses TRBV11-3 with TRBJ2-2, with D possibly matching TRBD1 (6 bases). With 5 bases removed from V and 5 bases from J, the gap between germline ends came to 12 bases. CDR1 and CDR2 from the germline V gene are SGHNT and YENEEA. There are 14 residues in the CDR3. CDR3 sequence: CASSNRVWTGELFF. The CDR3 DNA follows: TGTGCCAGCAGCAACAGGGTGTGGACCGGGGAGCTGTTTTTT. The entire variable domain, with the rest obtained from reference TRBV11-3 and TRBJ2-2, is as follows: EAGVVQSPRYKIIEKKQPVAFWCNPISGHNTLYWYLQNLGQGPELLIRYENEEAVDDSQLPKDRFSAERLKGVDSTLKIQPAELGDSAVYLCASSNRVWTGELFFGEGSRLTVL.